This TCR beta chain was retrieved from a study of Graves' ophthalmopathy and Graves' hyperthyroidism. As the starting material, roughly 9.7 ml of fresh peripheral blood yielded the PBMCs. Study conclusions and caveats: Detected in blood as well were most expanded thyroid clonotypes with frequency above 0.001. With more than 60% sensitivity and roughly 72% specificity, the model predicted ophthalmopathy progression.

This CDR3 comprises 13 residues. V was cut by 6 bases and J by 5 bases, with 13 bases left in between. Per germline, CDR1 SGHTA and CDR2 FQGTGA. The sequenced template was RNA, covering the TCR beta CDR3 region. Amplification began with first-round RT-PCR using HTBI primers, then second-round multiplex PCR was performed. In TCRdb, the multiplex PCR reads were re-called with MiXCR into one record per CDR3 protein. The table has roughly 480,000 distinct CDR3 sequences, approximately 15% seen once. The table lists this clonotype with a few counts. What it binds is not known. The sequence was collected from a woman in her thirties with Graves' ophthalmopathy. This chain connects TRBV7-3 to TRBJ2-5; D is uncertain. Sequences were obtained from blood. The CDR3 DNA reads TGTGCCAGCAGTAGATATGCACGGGAGACCCAGTACTTC. Encoded protein: CASSRYARETQYF.